This T cell receptor beta chain was recorded in a study of radiation and T cells in renal cell carcinoma (dated by TCRdb to the early 2020s). A note on the overall study: The samples were obtained from a clinical trial, where primary renal cell carcinomas were treated with 15 Gy stereotactic body radiation therapy and then removed by nephrectomy 4 weeks afterward. Across all 50 or so samples, 4,016,671 unique CDR3 nucleotide sequences, encoding 2,658,974 unique CDR3 amino acid sequences, were identified. A total of around 50 samples underwent TCR beta sequencing, made up of some 26 tumors and about 27 peripheral blood samples.

What the authors observed across the whole study: Because no pretreatment tumor biopsies were available, whether clonotypes were present in the tumor at baseline could not be determined. Changes in the blood repertoire were not tracked past 4 weeks after treatment. Because the trial had a single-armed design, the trial could not examine how radiation dose or scheduling affected the TCR repertoire. An increase in top tumor clonotypes in blood was observed from baseline to 2 weeks post-radiation, followed by contraction by 4 weeks, which was taken to suggest transient expansion of tumor-resident clones.

TCR beta libraries were generated from genomic DNA with the immunoSEQ kit, following the manufacturer's recommendations. Library preparation used a first multiplex PCR with proprietary primers, then a second PCR adding unique barcodes, with bead cleanups after each round. Each sample batch included a kit-provided positive control reaction and a negative control reaction. The final libraries were assessed on an Agilent 4200 TapeStation D1000 ScreenTape, pooled by volume, and quantified by qPCR. Sequencing was performed on an Illumina NextSeq500 with a MidOutput 150-cycle cartridge, and 156 Read1 and 15 Index1 cycles were run with kit custom primers. The pooled library was loaded at about 1 pM, and around 22% PhiX control was spiked in. On the study's bioinformatics: Vendor-processed data were analyzed in R, and a clonotype was defined as all T cells sharing the same CDR3 nucleotide sequence. For clone abundance analyses, frequencies were normalized to the 10,000 most abundant clones in each sample. Public T cell clones, averaging fewer than five per sample, were removed before analysis. Tumor-enriched clonotypes and baseline blood-enriched clonotypes were defined as those with an abundance difference of at least 32-fold between compartments. Clonotypes expanded or contracted between blood time points were identified with a beta-binomial differential abundance model. The Baroni-Urbani and Buser coefficient was used to measure tumor-blood repertoire similarity, and groups were compared with two-tailed Wilcoxon tests in R. TCRdb stores this immuneACCESS table with in-frame sequences only. Part of the clones is absent; in the studies checked, under half of the shortfall reflects unresolved V genes, and no reason is known for the rest. V and J calls and clone size are copied from that table; D and trimming were computed from the DNA. The sample table records some 130,000 clones; around nine tenths of these occur just once. Approximately 5.8% of the sample rests with the top ten.

V and J lose 4 bases and 2 bases, and a span of 7 bases separates them. Spanning cysteine to phenylalanine, the CDR3 consists of 13 amino acids. Kept here is only the CDR3 DNA, which spans 39 bases and is read in frame from base 1. Per the germline V gene (reference sequence), SGHAT is the CDR1 and FQDESV is the CDR2. Reading the label with the study, this specimen's time point is: blood 2 weeks post-SBRT. What the treatment or condition label conveys for this sample: 15 Gy SBRT to primary tumor, nephrectomy 4 weeks later. To follow tumor-enriched clonotypes, serial peripheral blood was collected from radiation-treated patients at baseline and at 2 weeks and 4 weeks after SBRT. Every patient had renal cell carcinoma of clear cell pathology. The QIAamp DNA Blood Mini Kit (Qiagen) was used to prepare genomic DNA for TCR sequencing. The analyses included just those samples that passed every quality control check.

This clone was observed a few times. The clone's antigen remains unknown. Within one base of it there is no much larger clone, and no base qualities were kept. This specimen consisted of blood, obtained from a patient whose treatment included radiotherapy and nephrectomy. This TCR came from an older woman with renal cell carcinoma. The V gene is TRBV11-1 and the J gene is TRBJ2-3, with the identity of the D gene unclear. The nucleotide sequence reads as follows: TGTGCCAGCAGCTCCCTCATCACAGATACGCAGTATTTT. Protein translation: CASSSLITDTQYF.